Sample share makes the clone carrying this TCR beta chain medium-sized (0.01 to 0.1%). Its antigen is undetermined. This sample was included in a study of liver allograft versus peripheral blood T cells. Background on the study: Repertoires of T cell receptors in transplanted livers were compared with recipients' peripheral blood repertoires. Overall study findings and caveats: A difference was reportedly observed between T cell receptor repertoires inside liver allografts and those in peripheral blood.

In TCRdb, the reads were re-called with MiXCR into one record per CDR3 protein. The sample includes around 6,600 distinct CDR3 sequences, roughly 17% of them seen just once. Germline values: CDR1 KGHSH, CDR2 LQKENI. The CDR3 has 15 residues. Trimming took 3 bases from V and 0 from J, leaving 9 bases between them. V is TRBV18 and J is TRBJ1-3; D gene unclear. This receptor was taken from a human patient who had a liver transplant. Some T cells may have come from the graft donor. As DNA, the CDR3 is TGTGCCAGCTCACCCCCGGGTCCCTCTGGAAACACCATATATTTT. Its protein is CASSPPGPSGNTIYF. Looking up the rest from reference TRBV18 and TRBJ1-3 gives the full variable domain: NAGVMQNPRHLVRRRGQEARLRCSPMKGHSHVYWYRQLPEEGLKFMVYLQKENIIDESGMPKERFSAEFPKEGPSILRIQQVVRGDSAAYFCASSPPGPSGNTIYFGEGSWLTVV.